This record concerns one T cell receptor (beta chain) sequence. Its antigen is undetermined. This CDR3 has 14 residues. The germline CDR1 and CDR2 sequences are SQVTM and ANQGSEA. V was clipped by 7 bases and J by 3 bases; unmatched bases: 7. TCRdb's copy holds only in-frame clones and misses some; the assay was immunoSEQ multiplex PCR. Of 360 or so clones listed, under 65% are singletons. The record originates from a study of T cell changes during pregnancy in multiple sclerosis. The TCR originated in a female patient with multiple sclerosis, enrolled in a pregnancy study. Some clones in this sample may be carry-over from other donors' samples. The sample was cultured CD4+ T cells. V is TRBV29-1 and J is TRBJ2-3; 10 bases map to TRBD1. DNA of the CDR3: TGCAGCGCCGGGGGGGGACAGGGGACAGATACGCAGTATTTT. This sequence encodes CSAGGGQGTDTQYF.